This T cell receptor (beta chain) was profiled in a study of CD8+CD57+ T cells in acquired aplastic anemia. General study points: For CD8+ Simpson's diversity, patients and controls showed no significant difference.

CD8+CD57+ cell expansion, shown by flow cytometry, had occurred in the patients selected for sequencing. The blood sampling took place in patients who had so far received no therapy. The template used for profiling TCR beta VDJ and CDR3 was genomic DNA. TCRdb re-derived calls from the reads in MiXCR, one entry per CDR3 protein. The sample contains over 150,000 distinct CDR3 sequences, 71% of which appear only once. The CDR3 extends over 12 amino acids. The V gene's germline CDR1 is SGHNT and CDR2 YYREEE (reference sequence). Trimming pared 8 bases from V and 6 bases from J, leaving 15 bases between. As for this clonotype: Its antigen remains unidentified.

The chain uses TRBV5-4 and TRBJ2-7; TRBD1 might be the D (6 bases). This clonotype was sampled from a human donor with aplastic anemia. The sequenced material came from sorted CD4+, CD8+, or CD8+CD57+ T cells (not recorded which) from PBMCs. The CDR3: CASRAGVSEQYF. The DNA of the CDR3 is TGTGCCAGTAGGGCAGGGGTGAGCGAGCAGTACTTC. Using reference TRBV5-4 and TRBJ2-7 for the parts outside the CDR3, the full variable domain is ETGVTQSPTHLIKTRGQQVTLRCSSQSGHNTVSWYQQALGQGPQFIFQYYREEENGRGNFPPRFSGLQFPNYSSELNVNALELDDSALYLCASRAGVSEQYFGPGTRLTVT.